The 2 T cell receptor beta chains presented below share a single source sample, sequenced in a study of beta chain features in type 1 diabetes. The study reverse transcribed the entire isolated RNA, so it sequenced expressed TCRB transcripts. The repertoire was sequenced with immunoSEQ multiplex PCR; TCRdb's copy has only in-frame clones and lacks some. The top ten hold about 0.081% of the sample, which has approximately 150,000 clones, over 55% seen once. Broader study findings: There was a moderate but significant shortening of TCRB CDR3s in all four CD4+ subsets of Type 1 diabetes patients.

Their antigens are not known. Sequencing was done on a sample of naive CD4+ T cells from blood. Every receptor here comes from a man aged 25 to 45 with type 1 diabetes.

The rearrangement links TRBV5-1 to TRBJ2-6, with D possibly called TRBD1 or TRBD2 (5 bases each). Trimming stripped 1 base from V and 14 bases from J, with 13 bases between. The CDR3 has 13 amino acids. The germline V gene encodes CDR1 SGHRS and CDR2 YFSETQ. CDR3 nucleotides: TGCGCCAGCAGCTTGAGGGACGGACAATTCCTGACTTTC. It codes for CASSLRDGQFLTF.

This chain uses TRBV5-1 with TRBJ2-5; D ambiguous. CDR1 SGHRS and CDR2 YFSETQ come from the germline V gene. Trimming removed 7 bases at V and 2 bases at J, with 6 bases between. There are 11 residues in the CDR3. CDR3 in DNA: TGCGCCAGCGGCACGCAAGAGACCCAGTACTTC. Its translation is CASGTQETQYF.